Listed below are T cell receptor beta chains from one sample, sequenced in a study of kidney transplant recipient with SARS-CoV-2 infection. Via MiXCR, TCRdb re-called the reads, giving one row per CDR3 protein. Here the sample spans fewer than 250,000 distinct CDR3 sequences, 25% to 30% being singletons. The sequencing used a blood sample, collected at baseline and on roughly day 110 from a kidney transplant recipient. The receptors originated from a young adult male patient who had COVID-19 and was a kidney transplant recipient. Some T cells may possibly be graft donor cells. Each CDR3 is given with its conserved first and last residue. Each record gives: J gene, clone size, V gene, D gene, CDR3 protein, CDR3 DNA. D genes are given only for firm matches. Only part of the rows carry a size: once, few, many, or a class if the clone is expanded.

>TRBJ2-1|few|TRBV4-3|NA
CASSPARGREQFF
TGCGCCAGCAGCCCGGCTAGGGGGAGGGAGCAGTTCTTC
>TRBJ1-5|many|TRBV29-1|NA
CSVEESGTGNQPQHF
TGCAGCGTTGAAGAATCCGGGACGGGCAATCAGCCCCAGCATTTT
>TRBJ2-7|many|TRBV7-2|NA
CASSPHNVMESYEQYF
TGTGCCAGCAGCCCTCACAACGTCATGGAATCCTACGAGCAGTACTTC
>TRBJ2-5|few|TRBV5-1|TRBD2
CASSRTSGRRETQYF
TGCGCCAGCAGCAGGACTAGCGGGAGGCGGGAGACCCAGTACTTC
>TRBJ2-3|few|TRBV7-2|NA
CASSGQTVLGDTQYF
TGTGCCAGCAGCGGACAGACAGTCCTCGGGGATACGCAGTATTTT
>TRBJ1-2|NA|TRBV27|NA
CGSSFQGNYGYTF
TGTGGCAGCAGTTTTCAGGGAAACTATGGCTACACCTTC
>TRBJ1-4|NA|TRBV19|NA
CASTPNGRATNEKLFF
TGTGCCAGTACCCCCAACGGGAGGGCAACTAATGAAAAACTGTTTTTT
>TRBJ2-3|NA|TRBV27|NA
CASSLSPRGETQYF
TGTGCCAGCAGTTTATCCCCTAGGGGGGAAACGCAGTATTTT
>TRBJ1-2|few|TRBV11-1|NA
CASSPRPKAGKTYGYTF
TGTGCCAGCAGCCCTCGACCTAAGGCTGGAAAGACCTATGGCTACACCTTC
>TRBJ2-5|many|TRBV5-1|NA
CASSLRRSGLQETQYF
TGCGCCAGCAGCTTGCGTCGTAGCGGACTACAAGAGACCCAGTACTTC
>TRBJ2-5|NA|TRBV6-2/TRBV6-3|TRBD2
CASRYYGTSGGIQETQYF
TGTGCCAGCAGGTACTACGGGACTAGCGGGGGAATTCAAGAGACCCAGTACTTC